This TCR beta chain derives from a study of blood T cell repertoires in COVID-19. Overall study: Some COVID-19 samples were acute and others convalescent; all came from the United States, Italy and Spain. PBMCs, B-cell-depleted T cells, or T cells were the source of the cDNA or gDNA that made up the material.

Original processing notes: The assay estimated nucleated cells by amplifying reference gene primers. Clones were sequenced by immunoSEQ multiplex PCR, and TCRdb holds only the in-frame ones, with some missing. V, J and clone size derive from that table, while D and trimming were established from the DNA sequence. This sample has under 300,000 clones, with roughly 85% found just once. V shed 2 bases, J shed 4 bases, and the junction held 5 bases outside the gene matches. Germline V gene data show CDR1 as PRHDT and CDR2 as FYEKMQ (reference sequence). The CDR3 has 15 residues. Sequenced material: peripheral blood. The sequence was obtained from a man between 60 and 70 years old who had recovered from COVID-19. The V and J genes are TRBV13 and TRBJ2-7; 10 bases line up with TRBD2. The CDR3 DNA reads TGTGCCAGCAGCTTAAAGCGGGAGGGCCGATACGAGCAGTACTTC. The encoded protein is CASSLKREGRYEQYF.